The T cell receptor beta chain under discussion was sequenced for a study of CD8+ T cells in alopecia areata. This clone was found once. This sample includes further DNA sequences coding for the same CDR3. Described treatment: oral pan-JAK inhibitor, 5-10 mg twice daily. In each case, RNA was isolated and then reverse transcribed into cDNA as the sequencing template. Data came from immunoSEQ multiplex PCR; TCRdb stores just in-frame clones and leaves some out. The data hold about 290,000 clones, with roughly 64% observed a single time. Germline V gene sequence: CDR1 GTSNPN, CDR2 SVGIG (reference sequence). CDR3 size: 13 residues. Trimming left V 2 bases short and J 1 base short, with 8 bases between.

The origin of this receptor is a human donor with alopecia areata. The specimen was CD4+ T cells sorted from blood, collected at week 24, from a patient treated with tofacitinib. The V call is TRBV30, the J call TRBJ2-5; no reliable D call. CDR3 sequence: CAWSPGLQETQYF. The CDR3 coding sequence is TGTGCCTGGAGTCCCGGGCTCCAAGAGACCCAGTACTTC.